The clone carrying this TCR beta chain occurred a few times. Its antigen remains unidentified. The data are from a study of regulatory T cells in long-lasting Graves disease. The authors built TCR beta libraries using iRepertoire HTBI primers and Arm-PCR of CDR3 regions. Via MiXCR, TCRdb re-called the multiplex PCR reads, giving one row per CDR3 protein. The table lists fewer than 350,000 distinct CDR3 sequences, over 15% of them singletons. This CDR3 spans 14 amino acids. The ends were cut back, 8 bases at V and 10 bases at J, with 21 bases in the middle. The germline CDR1 and CDR2 sequences are SEHNR and FQNEAQ (reference sequence). The time point is: newly diagnosed GD, antithyroid drugs for less than 3 months. RNA extracted from PBMCs served as the sequencing template. Points from the study as a whole: Thyroid tissue went unstudied; only peripheral blood was examined. Patients with persistent Graves' had lower TCR diversity than newly diagnosed patients.

The TCR was taken from a female donor with Graves disease. This chain links TRBV7-9 with TRBJ2-1; TRBD2 is a possible D gene (5 bases). This sample comprised peripheral blood mononuclear cells (PBMCs), obtained at new diagnosis, from a patient treated with antithyroid drugs. In DNA, the CDR3 is TGTGCCAGCGAGAACCCGCTAGTCCGGAGGGAGCAGTTCTTC. Translating gives CASENPLVRREQFF.